The clone carrying this T cell receptor (beta chain) was observed at least ten times. Documented time point: blood at routine non-recurrence follow-up after resection. The study sequenced unsorted whole RNA from tumor, nontumor lung or frozen PBMC. These data come from a study of spatial heterogeneity in lung cancer. TCRdb reprocessed the 5' RACE reads via MiXCR and lists one record per CDR3 protein. The table lists some 110,000 distinct CDR3 sequences, about 12% of them singletons. Trimming stripped 0 bases from V and 5 bases from J, with 10 bases between. The CDR3 runs to 14 residues. Germline-derived CDR1 and CDR2 are LGHNA and YNFKEQ.

The clonotype comes from a male donor with early-stage non-small cell lung cancer. The chain joins TRBV4-2 to TRBJ2-5; tentative D call: TRBD2 (6 bases). Sequencing was performed on PBMCs, taken at follow-up. For the CDR3, the DNA is TGTGCCAGCAGCCAAGAGGGGCTAGCGGAGACCCAGTACTTC. It is translated as CASSQEGLAETQYF.